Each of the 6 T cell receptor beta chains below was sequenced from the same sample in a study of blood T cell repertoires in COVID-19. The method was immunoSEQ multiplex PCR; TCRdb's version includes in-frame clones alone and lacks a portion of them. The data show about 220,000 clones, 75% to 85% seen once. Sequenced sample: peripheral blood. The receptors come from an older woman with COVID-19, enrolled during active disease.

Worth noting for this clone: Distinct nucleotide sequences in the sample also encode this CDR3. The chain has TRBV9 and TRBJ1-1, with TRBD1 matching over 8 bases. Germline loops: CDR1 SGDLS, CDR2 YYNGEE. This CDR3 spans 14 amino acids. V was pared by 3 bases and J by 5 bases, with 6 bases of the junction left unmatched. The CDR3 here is CASSAQGAGTEAFF. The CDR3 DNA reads TGTGCCAGCAGCGCTCAGGGGGCAGGGACTGAAGCTTTCTTT.

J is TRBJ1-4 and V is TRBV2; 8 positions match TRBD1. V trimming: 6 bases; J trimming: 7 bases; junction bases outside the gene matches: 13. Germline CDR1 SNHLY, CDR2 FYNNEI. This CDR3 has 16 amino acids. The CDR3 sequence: CASRSPPGGLGEKLFF. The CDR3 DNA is TGTGCCAGCAGGTCGCCTCCAGGGGGCTTGGGTGAAAAACTGTTTTTT.

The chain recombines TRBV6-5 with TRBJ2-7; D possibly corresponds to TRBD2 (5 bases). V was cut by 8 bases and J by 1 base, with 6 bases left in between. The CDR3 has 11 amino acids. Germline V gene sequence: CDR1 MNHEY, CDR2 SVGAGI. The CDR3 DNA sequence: TGTGCCAGCGAGGGATCCTACGAGCAGTACTTC. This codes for CASEGSYEQYF.

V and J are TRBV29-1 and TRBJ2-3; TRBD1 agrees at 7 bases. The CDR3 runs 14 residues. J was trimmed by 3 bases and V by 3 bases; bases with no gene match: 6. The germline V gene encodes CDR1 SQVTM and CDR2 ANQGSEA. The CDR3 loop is CSVDTTGQTDTQYF. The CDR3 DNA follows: TGCAGCGTTGATACGACAGGGCAAACAGATACGCAGTATTTT.

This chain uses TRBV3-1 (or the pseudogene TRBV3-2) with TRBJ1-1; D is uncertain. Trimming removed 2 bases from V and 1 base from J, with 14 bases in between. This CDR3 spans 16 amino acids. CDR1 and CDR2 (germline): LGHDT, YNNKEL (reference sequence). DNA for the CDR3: TGTGCCAGCAGCCAATTCTCGTTCGCGGGGAACACTGAAGCTTTCTTT. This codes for CASSQFSFAGNTEAFF.

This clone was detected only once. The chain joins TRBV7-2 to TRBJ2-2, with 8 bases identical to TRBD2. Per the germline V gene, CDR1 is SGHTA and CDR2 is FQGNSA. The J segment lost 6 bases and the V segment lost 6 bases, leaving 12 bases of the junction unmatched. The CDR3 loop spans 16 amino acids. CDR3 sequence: CASRRPGTRGAGELFF. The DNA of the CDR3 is TGTGCCAGCAGGCGCCCCGGGACTAGAGGAGCCGGGGAGCTGTTTTTT.